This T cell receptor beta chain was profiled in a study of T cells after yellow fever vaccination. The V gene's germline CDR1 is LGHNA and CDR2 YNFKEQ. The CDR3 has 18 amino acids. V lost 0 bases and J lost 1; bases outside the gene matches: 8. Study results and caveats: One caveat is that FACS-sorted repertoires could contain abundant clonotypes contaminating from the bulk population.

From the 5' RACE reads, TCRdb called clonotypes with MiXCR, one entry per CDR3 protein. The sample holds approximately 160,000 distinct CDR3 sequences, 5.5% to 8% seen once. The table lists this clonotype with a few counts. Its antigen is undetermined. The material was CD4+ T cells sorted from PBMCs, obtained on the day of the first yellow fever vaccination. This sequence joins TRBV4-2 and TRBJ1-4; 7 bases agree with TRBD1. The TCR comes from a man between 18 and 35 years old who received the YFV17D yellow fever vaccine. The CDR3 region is CASSQDWAGGGTNEKLFF. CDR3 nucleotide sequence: TGTGCCAGCAGCCAAGATTGGGCAGGGGGGGGAACTAATGAAAAACTGTTTTTT.